This T cell receptor beta chain stems from a study of blood T cells in healthy people across ages. Overall study findings and caveats: PBMCs were not sorted, which prevented a conclusive comparison of naive versus antigen-experienced cells. Shifts in expanded clonotypes may have been confounded by donor CMV status, which was unknown. Per million T cells, TCR beta diversity dropped roughly linearly as age increased.

Using a J-beta primer mix together with a sample-barcoded 5' primer, a second PCR was run for about 6 to 12 cycles. TCRdb called the 5' RACE reads again in MiXCR, with one record for every CDR3 protein. The sample contains approximately 700,000 distinct CDR3 sequences, 32% of which appear only once. Germline V CDR1 and CDR2: SGHTA, FQGNSA. The CDR3 loop spans 15 amino acids. This clonotype came up a few times. Antigen unknown. A much larger clone lies a single base off, so this may be a read error. V is TRBV7-2 and J is TRBJ2-6; the D gene is possibly TRBD1 (6 bases). The sequenced sample was blood. The origin of this receptor is a woman older than 75 in good health. The DNA of the CDR3 is TGTGCCAGCAGCTGGACAGACTCTGGGGCCAACGTCCCGACTTTC. Protein product: CASSWTDSGANVPTF.